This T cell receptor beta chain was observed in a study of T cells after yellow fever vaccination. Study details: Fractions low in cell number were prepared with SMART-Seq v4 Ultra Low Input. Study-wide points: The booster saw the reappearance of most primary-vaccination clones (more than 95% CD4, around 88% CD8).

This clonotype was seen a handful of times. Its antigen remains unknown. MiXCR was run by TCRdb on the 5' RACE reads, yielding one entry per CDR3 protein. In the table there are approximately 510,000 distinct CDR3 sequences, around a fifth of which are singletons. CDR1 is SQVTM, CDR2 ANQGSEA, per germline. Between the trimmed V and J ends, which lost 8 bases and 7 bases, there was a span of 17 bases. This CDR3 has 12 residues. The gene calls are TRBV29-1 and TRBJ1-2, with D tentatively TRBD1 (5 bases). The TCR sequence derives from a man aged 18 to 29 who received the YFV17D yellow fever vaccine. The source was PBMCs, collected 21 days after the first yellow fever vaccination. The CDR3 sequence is CSTGGGLLGYTF. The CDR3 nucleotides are TGCAGCACTGGGGGGGGTCTCCTTGGCTACACCTTC.